The TCR beta chain described here comes from a study of cytomegalovirus exposure and HLA in healthy donors. Findings of the study overall: A later analysis associated 16,951 TCR beta sequences with HLA alleles at a 0.05 false discovery rate. CMV serostatus alone was available as immune exposure information.

CDR1 is SGHKS and CDR2 is YYEKEE in the germline V gene (reference sequence). The V and J ends lost 3 bases and 4 bases, in that order; junction bases with no gene match: 6. The CDR3 has 15 amino acids. This clone was seen a few times. Its antigen is as yet unknown. 60 Vbeta and 13 Jbeta primers were used in PCR. Authors' data handling: Approximately 10 million shared chains were among about 80 million unique TCR beta chains counted in a later analysis. The table came from immunoSEQ multiplex PCR; TCRdb's copy has only in-frame clones and leaves some out. V and J calls and clone size are given by that table; D and trimming were obtained from the DNA. The data hold 90,000 or so clones, with around 70% observed a single time.

The chain joins TRBV5-5 to TRBJ1-4, with 7 bases aligning to TRBD1. The TCR comes from a woman in her forties or fifties in good health and CMV-seropositive. The sequencing input was PBMCs. The DNA for the CDR3 is TGTGCCAGCAGCTCGACGACAGGGAATAATGAAAAACTGTTTTTT. This encodes CASSSTTGNNEKLFF.